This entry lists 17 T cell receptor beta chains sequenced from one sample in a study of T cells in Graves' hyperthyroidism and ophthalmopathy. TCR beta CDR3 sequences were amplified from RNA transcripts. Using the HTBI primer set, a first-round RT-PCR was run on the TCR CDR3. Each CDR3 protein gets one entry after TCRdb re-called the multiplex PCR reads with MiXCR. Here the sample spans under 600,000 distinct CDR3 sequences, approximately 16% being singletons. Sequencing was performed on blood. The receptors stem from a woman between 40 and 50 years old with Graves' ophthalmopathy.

The CDR3 bases are TGTGCCAGCAGCTTGGCGGGGGAGGGGCCAGAGACCCAGTACTTC. Its protein is CASSLAGEGPETQYF. The chain recombines TRBV5-6 with TRBJ2-5, with 7 bases identical to TRBD2. The germline V gene has CDR1 SGHDT and CDR2 YYEEEE. Trimming took 0 bases from V and 4 from J; bases not matched to a gene: 6. The CDR3 loop spans 15 amino acids.

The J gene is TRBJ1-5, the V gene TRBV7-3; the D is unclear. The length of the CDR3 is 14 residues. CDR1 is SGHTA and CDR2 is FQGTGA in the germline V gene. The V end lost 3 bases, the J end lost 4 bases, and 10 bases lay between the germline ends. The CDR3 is CASSLVHGNQPQHF. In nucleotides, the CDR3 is TGTGCCAGCAGCTTGGTCCACGGGAATCAGCCCCAGCATTTT.

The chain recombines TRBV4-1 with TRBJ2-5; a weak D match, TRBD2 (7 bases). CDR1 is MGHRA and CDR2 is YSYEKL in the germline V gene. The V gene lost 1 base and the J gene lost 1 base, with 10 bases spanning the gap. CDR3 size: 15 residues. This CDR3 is CASSQGGGAQETQYF. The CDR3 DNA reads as TGCGCCAGCAGCCAAGGGGGGGGGGCCCAAGAGACCCAGTACTTC.

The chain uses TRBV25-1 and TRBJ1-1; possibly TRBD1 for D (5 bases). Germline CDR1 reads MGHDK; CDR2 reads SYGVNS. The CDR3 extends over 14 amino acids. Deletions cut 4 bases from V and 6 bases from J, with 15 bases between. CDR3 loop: CASSGGGGGAEAFF. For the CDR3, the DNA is TGTGCCAGCAGTGGGGGGGGGGGAGGCGCTGAAGCTTTCTTT.

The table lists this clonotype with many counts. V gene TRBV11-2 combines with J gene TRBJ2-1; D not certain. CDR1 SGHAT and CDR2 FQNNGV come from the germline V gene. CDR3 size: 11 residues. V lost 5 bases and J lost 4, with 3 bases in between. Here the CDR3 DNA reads TGTGCCAGCAGCGCGTACAATGAGCAGTTCTTC. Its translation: CASSAYNEQFF.

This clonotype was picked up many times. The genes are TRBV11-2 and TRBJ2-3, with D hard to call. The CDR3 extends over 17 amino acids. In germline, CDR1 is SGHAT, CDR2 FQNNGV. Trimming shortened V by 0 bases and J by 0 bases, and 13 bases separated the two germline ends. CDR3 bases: TGTGCCAGCAGCTTAGACAGTCCCTACGGGAGCACAGATACGCAGTATTTT. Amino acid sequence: CASSLDSPYGSTDTQYF.

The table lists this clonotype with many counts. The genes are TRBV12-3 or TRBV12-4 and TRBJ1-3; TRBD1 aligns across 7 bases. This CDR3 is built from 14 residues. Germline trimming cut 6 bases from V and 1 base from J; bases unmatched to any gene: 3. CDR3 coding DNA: TGTGCCAGCAGCTTGGGACAGTCTGGAAACACCATATATTTT. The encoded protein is CASSLGQSGNTIYF.

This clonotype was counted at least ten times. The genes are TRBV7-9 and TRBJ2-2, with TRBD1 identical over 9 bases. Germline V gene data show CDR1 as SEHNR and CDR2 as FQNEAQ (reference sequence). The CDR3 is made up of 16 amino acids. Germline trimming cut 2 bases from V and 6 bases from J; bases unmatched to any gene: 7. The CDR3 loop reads CASSLRDRVPPGELFF. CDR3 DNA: TGTGCCAGCAGCTTAAGGGACAGGGTCCCCCCCGGGGAGCTGTTTTTT.

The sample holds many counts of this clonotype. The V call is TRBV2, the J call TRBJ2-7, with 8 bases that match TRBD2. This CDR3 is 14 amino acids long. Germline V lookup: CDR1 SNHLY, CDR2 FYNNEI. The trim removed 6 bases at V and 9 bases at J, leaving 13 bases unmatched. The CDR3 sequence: CASSGLAFPPGQYF. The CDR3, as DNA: TGTGCCAGCAGCGGACTAGCCTTCCCACCCGGGCAGTACTTC. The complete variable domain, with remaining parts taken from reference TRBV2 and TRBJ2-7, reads EPEVTQTPSHQVTQMGQEVILRCVPISNHLYFYWYRQILGQKVEFLVSFYNNEISEKSEIFDDQFSVERPDGSNFTLKIRSTKLEDSAMYFCASSGLAFPPGQYFGPGTRLTVT.

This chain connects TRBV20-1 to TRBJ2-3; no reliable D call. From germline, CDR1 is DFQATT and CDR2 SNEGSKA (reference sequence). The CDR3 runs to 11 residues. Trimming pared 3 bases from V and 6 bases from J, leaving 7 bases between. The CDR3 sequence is CSARFMDTQYF. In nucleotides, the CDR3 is TGCAGTGCTAGGTTTATGGATACGCAGTATTTT.

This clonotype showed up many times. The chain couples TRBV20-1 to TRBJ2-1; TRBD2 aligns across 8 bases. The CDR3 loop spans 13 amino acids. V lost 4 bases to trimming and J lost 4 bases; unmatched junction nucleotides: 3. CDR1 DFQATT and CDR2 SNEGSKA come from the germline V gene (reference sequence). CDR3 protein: CSAKAGDYNEQFF. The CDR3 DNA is TGCAGTGCTAAAGCGGGAGATTACAATGAGCAGTTCTTC.

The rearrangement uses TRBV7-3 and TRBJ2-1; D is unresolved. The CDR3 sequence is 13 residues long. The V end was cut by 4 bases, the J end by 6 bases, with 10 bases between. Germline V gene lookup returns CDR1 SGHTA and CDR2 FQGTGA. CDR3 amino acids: CASSSDTSNEQFF. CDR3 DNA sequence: TGTGCCAGCAGCTCAGACACGTCCAATGAGCAGTTCTTC.

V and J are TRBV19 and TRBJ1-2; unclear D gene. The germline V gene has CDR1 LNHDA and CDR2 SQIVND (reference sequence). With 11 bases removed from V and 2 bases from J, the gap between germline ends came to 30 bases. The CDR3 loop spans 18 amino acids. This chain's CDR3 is CASRSGRGPRSSNYGYTF. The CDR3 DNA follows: TGTGCCTCCCGGTCCGGGCGAGGCCCACGGTCCTCCAACTATGGCTACACCTTC.

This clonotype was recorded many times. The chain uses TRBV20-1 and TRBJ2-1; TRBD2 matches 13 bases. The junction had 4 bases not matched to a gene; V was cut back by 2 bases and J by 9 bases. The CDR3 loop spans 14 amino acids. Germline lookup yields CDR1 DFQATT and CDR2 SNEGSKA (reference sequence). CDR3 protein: CSARTSGRAIEQFF. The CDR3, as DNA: TGCAGTGCTAGAACTAGCGGGAGGGCTATTGAGCAGTTCTTC.

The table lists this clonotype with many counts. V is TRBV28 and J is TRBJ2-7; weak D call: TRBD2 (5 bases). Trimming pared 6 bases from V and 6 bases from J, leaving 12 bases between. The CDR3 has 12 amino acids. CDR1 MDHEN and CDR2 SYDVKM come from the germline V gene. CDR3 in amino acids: CASSTLVSEQYF. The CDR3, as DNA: TGTGCCAGCAGCACACTAGTCTCCGAGCAGTACTTC.

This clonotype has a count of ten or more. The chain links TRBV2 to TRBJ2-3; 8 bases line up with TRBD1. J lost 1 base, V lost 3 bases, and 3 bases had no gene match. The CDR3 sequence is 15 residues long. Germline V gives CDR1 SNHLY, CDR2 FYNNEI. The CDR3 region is CASSDRRGRTDTQYF. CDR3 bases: TGTGCCAGCAGTGACCGCAGGGGGCGCACAGATACGCAGTATTTT.

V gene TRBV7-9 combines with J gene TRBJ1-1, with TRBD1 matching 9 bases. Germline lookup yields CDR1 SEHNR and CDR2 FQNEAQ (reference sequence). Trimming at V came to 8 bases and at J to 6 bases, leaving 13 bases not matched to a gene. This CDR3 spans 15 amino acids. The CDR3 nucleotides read TGTGCCAGCTCAGGCCTAGGACAGGGGTTTTCTGAAGCTTTCTTT. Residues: CASSGLGQGFSEAFF.